This T cell receptor (beta chain) was profiled in a study of radiotherapy plus CTLA-4 blockade in lung cancer. Study as a whole: Patients showed objective responses in 15% to 20% of cases, and disease control was achieved by about 30%. Study-level points and caveats: The best predictor of response was reported to be early blood T cell clone dynamics, with interferon-beta. Once radiotherapy plus ipilimumab had been given, TCR clones derived from tumor expanded in blood.

The CDR3 sequence is 18 residues long. V gave up 3 bases and J gave up 7 bases; unmatched junction bases: 12. The germline V gene encodes CDR1 KGHSH and CDR2 LQKENI. Concerning this clone: Its target is unknown.

Profiled with immunoSEQ multiplex PCR; TCRdb holds only in-frame clones, not every one. Of about 45,000 clones in the sample, over 55% were seen once. In chemo-refractory metastatic non-small-cell lung cancer, patients got ipilimumab CTLA-4 blockade together with focal radiation. The clonotype originates from a human donor with non-small cell lung cancer who had a partial response to radiotherapy plus ipilimumab. The V and J genes are TRBV18 and TRBJ2-7, with 16 bases lining up with TRBD2. The material was peripheral blood, obtained from a patient treated with radiotherapy plus ipilimumab. The DNA of the CDR3 is TGTGCCAGCTCACCGGGCAGGTCCGGGACTAGCGGGAGGGGTGAGCAGTACTTC. Translating it yields CASSPGRSGTSGRGEQYF.